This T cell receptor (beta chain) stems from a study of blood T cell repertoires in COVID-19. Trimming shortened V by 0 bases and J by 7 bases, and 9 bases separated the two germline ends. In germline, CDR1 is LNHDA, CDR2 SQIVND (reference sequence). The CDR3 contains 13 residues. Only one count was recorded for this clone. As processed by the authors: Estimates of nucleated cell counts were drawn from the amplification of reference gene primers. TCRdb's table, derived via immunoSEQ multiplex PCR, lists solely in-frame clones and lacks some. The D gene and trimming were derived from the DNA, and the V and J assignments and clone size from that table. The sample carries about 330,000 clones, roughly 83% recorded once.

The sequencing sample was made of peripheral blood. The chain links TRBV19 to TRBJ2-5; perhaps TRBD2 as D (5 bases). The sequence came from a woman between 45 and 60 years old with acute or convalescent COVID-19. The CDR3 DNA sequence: TGTGCCAGTAGTATAGATCGCCGGGGGACCCAGTACTTC. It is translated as CASSIDRRGTQYF.